Listed below are T cell receptor beta chains from one sample, sequenced in a study of blood T cell repertoires in COVID-19. Here immunoSEQ multiplex PCR was the method, and the copy in TCRdb shows in-frame clones only, minus some. The repertoire holds about 64,000 clones, around 73% seen once, with roughly 13% in the top ten. The specimen sequenced was peripheral blood. These receptors were collected from a man older than 75 with acute or convalescent COVID-19. Each CDR3 is given with its conserved first and last residue. A D gene is named only where the DNA matches it firmly. Clone size is shown for a subset of rows, as once, few, many or a class of expanded clone.

J,V,size,D,CDR3,DNA
TRBJ1-3,TRBV6-5,-,-,CASRASTNTIYF,TGTGCCAGCAGAGCTAGCACTAACACCATATATTTT
TRBJ1-2,TRBV10-3,-,-,CAIRLTGDNYGYTF,TGTGCCATCAGGCTGACAGGTGATAACTATGGCTACACCTTC
TRBJ1-1,TRBV12-5,-,TRBD1,CASGLVRGGGYTEAFF,TGTGCTAGTGGTTTGGTACGAGGAGGGGGCTACACTGAAGCTTTCTTT
TRBJ2-5,TRBV7-2,-,TRBD2,CASSGYTSVQETQYF,TGTGCCAGCAGCGGATACACTAGCGTACAAGAGACCCAGTACTTC
TRBJ1-5,TRBV5-1,-,-,CASSPGLRAGLNQPQHF,TGCGCCAGCAGCCCCGGTTTGAGGGCAGGTTTGAATCAGCCCCAGCATTTT
TRBJ1-1,TRBV6-5,-,TRBD1,CASRYRGNTEAFF,TGTGCCAGCCGCTACAGGGGGAACACTGAAGCTTTCTTT
TRBJ2-2,TRBV13,few,-,CASRARVRAENTGELFF,TGTGCCAGCAGAGCCAGGGTAAGGGCCGAGAACACCGGGGAGCTGTTTTTT
TRBJ2-3,TRBV5-1,-,-,CASSPGDSTDTQYF,TGCGCCAGCAGCCCCGGGGATAGCACAGATACGCAGTATTTT
TRBJ2-2,TRBV2,-,TRBD2,CASSFLGSGGANTGELFF,TGTGCCAGCAGCTTCTTAGGGAGCGGGGGGGCCAACACCGGGGAGCTGTTTTTT
TRBJ1-3,TRBV7-9,-,TRBD1,CASSPSSGTGSSGNTIYF,TGTGCCAGCAGCCCCAGCTCTGGGACAGGGAGCTCTGGAAACACCATATATTTT
TRBJ2-1,TRBV6-4,-,TRBD2,CASSDSGGGNEQFF,TGTGCCAGCAGTGACTCGGGCGGGGGTAATGAGCAGTTCTTC
TRBJ1-3,TRBV6-5,-,-,CASRRGSGNTIYF,TGTGCCAGCAGAAGGGGTTCTGGAAACACCATATATTTT
TRBJ2-2,TRBV24-1,-,TRBD2,CATSDSGLAGRTGELFF,TGTGCCACCAGTGATTCCGGACTAGCGGGACGGACCGGGGAGCTGTTTTTT
TRBJ2-3,TRBV7-2,-,TRBD2,CASSFPSGTTDTQYF,TGTGCCAGCAGCTTTCCTAGCGGTACAACAGATACGCAGTATTTT
TRBJ2-7,TRBV29-1,-,-,CSVEGAGGVEQYF,TGCAGCGTTGAAGGAGCAGGAGGGGTCGAGCAGTACTTC
TRBJ1-1,TRBV15,-,-,CATSRDWRGNVEAFF,TGTGCCACCAGCAGAGATTGGAGGGGAAACGTTGAAGCTTTCTTT
TRBJ1-5,TRBV2,-,-,CASSWDTTIFSPQHF,TGTGCCAGCAGTTGGGACACCACCATTTTTAGTCCCCAGCATTTT
TRBJ1-4,TRBV2,-,TRBD1,CASSVGTGKGEKLFF,TGTGCCAGCAGCGTAGGGACAGGGAAGGGTGAAAAACTGTTTTTT
TRBJ2-5,TRBV6-1,-,-,CASSEQVLMIETQYF,TGTGCCAGCAGTGAGCAGGTGCTCATGATCGAGACCCAGTACTTC
TRBJ1-4,TRBV19,-,TRBD1,CASSTGGSTNEKLFF,TGTGCCAGTAGTACAGGGGGCTCTACTAATGAAAAACTGTTTTTT
TRBJ1-2,TRBV19,-,TRBD1,CASSNTGDGYGYTF,TGTGCCAGTAGTAATACAGGGGACGGCTATGGCTACACCTTC
TRBJ1-6,TRBV28,-,-,CASSLVAYGGNSPLHF,TGTGCCAGCAGTTTAGTAGCCTACGGGGGTAATTCACCCCTCCACTTT
TRBJ2-3,TRBV5-6,-,TRBD2,CASSDLAGEIDTQYF,TGTGCCAGCAGCGATCTAGCGGGGGAAATTGATACGCAGTATTTT
TRBJ2-5,TRBV5-1,-,TRBD2,CASSSGLQETQYF,TGCGCCAGCAGCTCGGGACTACAAGAGACCCAGTACTTC
TRBJ2-1,TRBV29-1,-,TRBD2,CSVPGGTTLSREQFF,TGCAGCGTACCCGGGGGGACCACCCTGTCTCGTGAGCAGTTCTTC
TRBJ2-3,TRBV11-3,-,TRBD2,CASGSSGSPDTQYF,TGTGCCAGCGGTTCTAGCGGGAGTCCCGATACGCAGTATTTT
TRBJ1-5,TRBV5-8,once,-,CASSFGGLFQPQHF,TGTGCCAGCAGCTTCGGGGGGCTATTTCAGCCCCAGCATTTT
TRBJ1-3,TRBV19,-,-,CASSIQDSGNTIYF,TGTGCCAGTAGTATACAGGACTCTGGAAACACCATATATTTT
TRBJ1-1,TRBV21-1,few,-,CASRKKIRSWLNTEAFF,TGTGCCAGCAGAAAAAAAATCCGGTCGTGGTTGAACACTGAAGCTTTCTTT
TRBJ1-2,TRBV4-1,once,TRBD1,CASSQAGTDYGYTF,TGCGCCAGCAGCCAAGCCGGGACAGATTATGGCTACACCTTC